The rows below give T cell receptor beta chains drawn from one sample of a study of T cells expressing NK-cell markers. Following a re-call of the 5' RACE reads, TCRdb has one entry per CDR3 protein and lacks DNA. This listing includes about 390,000 distinct CDR3 sequences. Sequencing was performed on blood T cells: a sorted CD56 or NKG2C T cell subset, CD4+ or CD8+ T cells, or bulk PBMC T cells (not recorded which). All receptors come from a woman between 50 and 59 years old in good health. The CDR3 runs from the conserved cysteine through the conserved F or W.

j_call: TRBJ2-1
v_call: TRBV24-1
cdr3_aa: CATSDYLGLTNEQFF

j_call: TRBJ2-4
v_call: TRBV27
cdr3_aa: CASSLMPGGGPIQYF

j_call: TRBJ2-2
v_call: TRBV19
cdr3_aa: CASSIAGADTGELFF

j_call: TRBJ2-3
v_call: TRBV5-6
cdr3_aa: CASSIQGARGYF

j_call: TRBJ2-5
v_call: TRBV3-1
cdr3_aa: CASSQAGGVGETQYF

j_call: TRBJ2-3
v_call: TRBV20-1
cdr3_aa: CSASPAGLGDTQYF

j_call: TRBJ2-4
v_call: TRBV3-1
cdr3_aa: CASSQGPTKNIQYF

j_call: TRBJ2-7
v_call: TRBV5-1
cdr3_aa: CASSPGGAEGRKQYF

j_call: TRBJ2-3
v_call: TRBV11-2
cdr3_aa: CASSLEGGRGSDTQYF

j_call: TRBJ2-1
v_call: TRBV7-9
cdr3_aa: CASSLAGTGGSAGGSYNEQFF

j_call: TRBJ2-1
v_call: TRBV14
cdr3_aa: CASSQGSGLGQNEQFF

j_call: TRBJ2-3
v_call: TRBV20-1
cdr3_aa: CSALPGQVSDTQYF

j_call: TRBJ1-4
v_call: TRBV7-9
cdr3_aa: CASSLERGEFNEKLFF

j_call: TRBJ2-1
v_call: TRBV12-3/TRBV12-4
cdr3_aa: CASSFRASGRVLSYNEQFF

j_call: TRBJ2-2
v_call: TRBV5-1
cdr3_aa: CASSLKLTGAGELFF

j_call: TRBJ2-3
v_call: TRBV5-1
cdr3_aa: CASSPEGREASTQYF

j_call: TRBJ1-5
v_call: TRBV12-3/TRBV12-4
cdr3_aa: CASSGGQGAQVQPQHF

j_call: TRBJ2-3
v_call: TRBV7-9
cdr3_aa: CASSLPGIGTDTQYF

j_call: TRBJ2-1
v_call: TRBV7-9
cdr3_aa: CAILTPGTGGFNEQFF

j_call: TRBJ1-4
v_call: TRBV6-1
cdr3_aa: CASSETTGRGEKLFF

j_call: TRBJ2-3
v_call: TRBV7-9
cdr3_aa: CASTSGGARTDTQYF

j_call: TRBJ2-1
v_call: TRBV7-8
cdr3_aa: CASSLPAKWDSSSYNEQFF

j_call: TRBJ2-7
v_call: TRBV27
cdr3_aa: CASGIFGYEQYF

j_call: TRBJ2-2
v_call: TRBV7-8
cdr3_aa: CASATGAGELFF

j_call: TRBJ2-7
v_call: TRBV20-1
cdr3_aa: CSARDLTGPRPEQYF

j_call: TRBJ2-2
v_call: TRBV12-3/TRBV12-4
cdr3_aa: CASSLPPGLTGELFF

j_call: TRBJ2-3
v_call: TRBV11-2
cdr3_aa: CASSLNRVVDTQYF

j_call: TRBJ2-3
v_call: TRBV18
cdr3_aa: CASSPLQGGADTQYF

j_call: TRBJ1-1
v_call: TRBV10-3
cdr3_aa: CAISEPGHLNTEAFF

j_call: TRBJ2-1
v_call: TRBV9
cdr3_aa: CASSVSDLMWENEQFF

j_call: TRBJ1-2
v_call: TRBV28
cdr3_aa: CASSSTELYGYTF

j_call: TRBJ2-5
v_call: TRBV18
cdr3_aa: CASSPPGTEYQETQYF

j_call: TRBJ2-5
v_call: TRBV18
cdr3_aa: CASSYGREETQYF

j_call: TRBJ2-3
v_call: TRBV5-6
cdr3_aa: CASCSSRSGADTQYF

j_call: TRBJ2-1
v_call: TRBV20-1
cdr3_aa: CSATKDRYNEQFF

j_call: TRBJ2-3
v_call: TRBV12-3/TRBV12-4
cdr3_aa: CASSLAGPGDTQYF

j_call: TRBJ2-7
v_call: TRBV9
cdr3_aa: CASSVDRGGRTVEQYF

j_call: TRBJ2-3
v_call: TRBV20-1
cdr3_aa: CSASRPSGPSDTQYF

j_call: TRBJ2-1
v_call: TRBV18
cdr3_aa: CASSHLRRDNEQFF

j_call: TRBJ2-1
v_call: TRBV5-1
cdr3_aa: CASSLDAGGRSNEQFF

j_call: TRBJ2-5
v_call: TRBV24-1
cdr3_aa: CATSEPMATGETQYF

j_call: TRBJ2-7
v_call: TRBV20-1
cdr3_aa: CSAPLGSYEQYF

j_call: TRBJ2-1
v_call: TRBV12-3/TRBV12-4
cdr3_aa: CASSGGLAGGSSYNEQFF

j_call: TRBJ2-2
v_call: TRBV12-3/TRBV12-4
cdr3_aa: CASSRRDTDTGELFF

j_call: TRBJ2-6
v_call: TRBV5-1
cdr3_aa: CASSFWAGVSSGANVLTF

j_call: TRBJ2-2
v_call: TRBV12-3/TRBV12-4
cdr3_aa: CAITSSGSFTGELFF

j_call: TRBJ2-5
v_call: TRBV12-3/TRBV12-4
cdr3_aa: CASSLVPEPRETQYF

j_call: TRBJ2-5
v_call: TRBV4-2
cdr3_aa: CASSPSTGDGGGETQYF

j_call: TRBJ2-5
v_call: TRBV12-3/TRBV12-4
cdr3_aa: CASSFFGSGPAETQYF

j_call: TRBJ2-7
v_call: TRBV11-2
cdr3_aa: CASSLERVVEKYF

j_call: TRBJ2-6
v_call: TRBV6-6
cdr3_aa: CASFNPRSGANVLTF

j_call: TRBJ2-5
v_call: TRBV24-1
cdr3_aa: CATSDSGMGTQYF

j_call: TRBJ1-5
v_call: TRBV6-2/TRBV6-3
cdr3_aa: CASSSGGGGPQHF

j_call: TRBJ2-3
v_call: TRBV11-2
cdr3_aa: CASSISDRGSDTQYF

j_call: TRBJ1-6
v_call: TRBV5-1
cdr3_aa: CASSYLGTGYGSPLHF

j_call: TRBJ2-1
v_call: TRBV7-9
cdr3_aa: CASSTPRADNEQFF

j_call: TRBJ2-3
v_call: TRBV7-2
cdr3_aa: CASSLGPRRTDTQYF

j_call: TRBJ2-1
v_call: TRBV11-2
cdr3_aa: CASSLAGGFDNEQFF